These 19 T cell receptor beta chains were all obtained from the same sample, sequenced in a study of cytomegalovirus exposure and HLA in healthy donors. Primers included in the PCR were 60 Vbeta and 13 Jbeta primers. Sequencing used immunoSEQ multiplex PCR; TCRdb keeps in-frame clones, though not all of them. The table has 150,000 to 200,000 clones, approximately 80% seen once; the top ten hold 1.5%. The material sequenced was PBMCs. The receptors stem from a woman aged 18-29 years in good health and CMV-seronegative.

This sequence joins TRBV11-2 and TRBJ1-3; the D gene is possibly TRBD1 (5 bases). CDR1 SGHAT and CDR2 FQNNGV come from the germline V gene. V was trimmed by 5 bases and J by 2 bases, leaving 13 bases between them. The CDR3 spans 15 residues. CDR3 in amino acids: CASSRGGRAGNTIYF. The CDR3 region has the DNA TGTGCCAGCAGCCGGGGGGGGAGAGCTGGAAACACCATATATTTT.

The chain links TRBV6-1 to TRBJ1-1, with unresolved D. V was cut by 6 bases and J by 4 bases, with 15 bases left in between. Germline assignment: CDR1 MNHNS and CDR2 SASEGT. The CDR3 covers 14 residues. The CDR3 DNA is TGTGCCAGCAGGATAGATCTATGGGCCACTGAAGCTTTCTTT. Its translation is CASRIDLWATEAFF.

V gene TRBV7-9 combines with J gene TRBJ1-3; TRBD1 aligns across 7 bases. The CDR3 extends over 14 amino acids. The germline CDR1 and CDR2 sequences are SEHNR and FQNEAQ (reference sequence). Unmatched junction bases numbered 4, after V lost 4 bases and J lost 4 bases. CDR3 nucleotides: TGTGCCAGCAGCTCCAGGGGGTCCGGAAACACCATATATTTT. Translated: CASSSRGSGNTIYF.

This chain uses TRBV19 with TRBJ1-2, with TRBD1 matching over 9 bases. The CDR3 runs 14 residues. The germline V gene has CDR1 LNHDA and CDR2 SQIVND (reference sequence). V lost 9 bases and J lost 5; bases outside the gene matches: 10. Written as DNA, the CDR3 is TGTGCCAGCAGAGGGAGGACAGGGGATTATGGCTACACCTTC. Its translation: CASRGRTGDYGYTF.

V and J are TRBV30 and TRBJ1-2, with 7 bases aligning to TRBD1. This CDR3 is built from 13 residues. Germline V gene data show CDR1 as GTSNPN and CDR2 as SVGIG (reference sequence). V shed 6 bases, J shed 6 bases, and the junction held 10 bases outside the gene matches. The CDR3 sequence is CACYRGTWNGYTF. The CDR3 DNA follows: TGTGCCTGCTACAGGGGAACCTGGAATGGCTACACCTTC.

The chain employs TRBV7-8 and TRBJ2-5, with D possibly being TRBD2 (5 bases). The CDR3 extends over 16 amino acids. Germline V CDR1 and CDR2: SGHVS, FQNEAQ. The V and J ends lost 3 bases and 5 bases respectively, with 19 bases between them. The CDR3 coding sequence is TGTGCCAGCAGCTTCGAGAGGGTCACTAACGGGGAGACCCAGTACTTC. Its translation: CASSFERVTNGETQYF.

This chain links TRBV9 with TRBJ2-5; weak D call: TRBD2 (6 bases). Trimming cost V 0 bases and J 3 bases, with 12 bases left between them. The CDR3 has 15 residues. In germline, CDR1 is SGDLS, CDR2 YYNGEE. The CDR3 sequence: CASSVDGGLEETQYF. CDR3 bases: TGTGCCAGCAGCGTAGACGGAGGGCTCGAAGAGACCCAGTACTTC.

CDR3 sequence reads: CASSPPPGTVGNTIYF. CDR3 nucleotide sequence: TGTGCCAGCAGCCCCCCCCCAGGGACAGTCGGAAACACCATATATTTT. The genes are TRBV6-4 and TRBJ1-3, with TRBD1 matching 7 bases. Germline CDR1 reads MRHNA; CDR2 reads SNTAGT. The CDR3 is 16 amino acids. After removal of 6 bases from V and 4 bases from J, the junction contained 12 bases not matched to a gene.

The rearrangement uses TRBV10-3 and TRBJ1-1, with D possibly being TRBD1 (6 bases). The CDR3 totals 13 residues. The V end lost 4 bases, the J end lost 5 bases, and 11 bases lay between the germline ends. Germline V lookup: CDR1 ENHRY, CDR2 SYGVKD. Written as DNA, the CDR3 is TGTGCCATCAGTGGACTTCAGGGGACTGAAGCTTTCTTT. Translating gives CAISGLQGTEAFF.

CDR3 sequence reads: CASSIRTGVPTEAFF. The CDR3 DNA follows: TGTGCCAGTAGTATAAGGACAGGGGTACCCACTGAAGCTTTCTTT. The rearrangement uses TRBV19 and TRBJ1-1, with 9 bases lining up with TRBD1. V lost 2 bases to trimming and J lost 4 bases; unmatched junction nucleotides: 5. This CDR3 comprises 15 residues. Germline lookup yields CDR1 LNHDA and CDR2 SQIVND (reference sequence).

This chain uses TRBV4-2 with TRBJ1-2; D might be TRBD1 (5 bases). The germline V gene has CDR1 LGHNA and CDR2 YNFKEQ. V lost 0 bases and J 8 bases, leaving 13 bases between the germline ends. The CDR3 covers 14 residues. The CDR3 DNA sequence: TGTGCCAGCAGCCAAGATATCGCAGGGCTGGGCTACACCTTC. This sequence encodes CASSQDIAGLGYTF.

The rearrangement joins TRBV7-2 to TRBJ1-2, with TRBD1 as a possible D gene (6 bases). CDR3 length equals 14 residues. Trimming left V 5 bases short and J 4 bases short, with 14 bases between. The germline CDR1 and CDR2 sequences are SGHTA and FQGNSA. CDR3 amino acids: CASSPGGGLYGYTF. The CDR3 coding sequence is TGTGCCAGCAGCCCTGGCGGGGGGCTCTATGGCTACACCTTC.

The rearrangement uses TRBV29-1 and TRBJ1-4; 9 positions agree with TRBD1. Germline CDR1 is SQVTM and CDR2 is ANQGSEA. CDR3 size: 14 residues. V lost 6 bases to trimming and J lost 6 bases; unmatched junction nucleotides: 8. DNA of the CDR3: TGCAGCGTCGGTCCCGGGACAGGGTATGAAAAACTGTTTTTT. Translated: CSVGPGTGYEKLFF.

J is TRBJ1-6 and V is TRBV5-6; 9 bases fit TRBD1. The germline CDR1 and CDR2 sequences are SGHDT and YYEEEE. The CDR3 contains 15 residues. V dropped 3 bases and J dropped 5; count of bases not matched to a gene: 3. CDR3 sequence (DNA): TGTGCCAGCAGCTGGGGGACAGGGAATAATTCACCCCTCCACTTT. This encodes CASSWGTGNNSPLHF.

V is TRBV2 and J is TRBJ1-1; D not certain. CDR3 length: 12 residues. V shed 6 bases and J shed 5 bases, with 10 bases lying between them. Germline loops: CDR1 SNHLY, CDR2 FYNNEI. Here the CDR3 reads CASRSIGTEAFF. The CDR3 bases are TGTGCCAGCAGGAGTATTGGTACTGAAGCTTTCTTT.

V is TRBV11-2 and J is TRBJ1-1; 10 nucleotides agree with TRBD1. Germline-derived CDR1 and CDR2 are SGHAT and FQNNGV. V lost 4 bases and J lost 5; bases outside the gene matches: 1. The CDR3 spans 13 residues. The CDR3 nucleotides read TGTGCCAGCAGCTCGGACAGGGGGACTGAAGCTTTCTTT. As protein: CASSSDRGTEAFF.

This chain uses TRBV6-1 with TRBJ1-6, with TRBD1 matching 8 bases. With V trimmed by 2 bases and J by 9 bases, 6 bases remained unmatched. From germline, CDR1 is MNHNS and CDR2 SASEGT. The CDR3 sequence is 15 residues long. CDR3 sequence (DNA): TGTGCCAGCAGTGAAATTGACAGGGGTTCTTCACCCCTCCACTTT. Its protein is CASSEIDRGSSPLHF.

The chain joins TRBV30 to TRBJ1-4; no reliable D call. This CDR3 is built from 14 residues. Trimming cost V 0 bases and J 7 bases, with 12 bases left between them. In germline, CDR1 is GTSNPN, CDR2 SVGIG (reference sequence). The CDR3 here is CAWSVRVRVEKLFF. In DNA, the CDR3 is TGTGCCTGGAGTGTACGGGTTCGAGTTGAAAAACTGTTTTTT.

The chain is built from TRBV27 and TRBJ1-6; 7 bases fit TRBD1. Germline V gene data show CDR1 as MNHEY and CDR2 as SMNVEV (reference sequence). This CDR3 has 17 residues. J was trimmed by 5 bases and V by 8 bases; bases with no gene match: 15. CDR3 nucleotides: TGTGCCAGCCGTTATTCGGCGTGGGGACAGAATAATTCACCCCTCCACTTT. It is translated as CASRYSAWGQNNSPLHF.